The text below deals with one TCR beta chain. Its antigen remains unknown. The CDR3 is 17 residues long. In germline, CDR1 is MGHRA, CDR2 YSYEKL. V was clipped by 1 base and J by 5 bases; unmatched bases: 11. These data originate in a study of T-cell reconstitution after alpha-beta-depleted transplantation in children. The authors prepared the TCRbeta library with unique molecular identifiers. TCRdb re-derived calls from the PCR reads in MiXCR, one entry per CDR3 protein. The table lists hundreds of thousands of distinct CDR3 sequences, about 16% of them singletons, with around two fifths in the top ten. Study-wide findings and caveats: Diversity and T-cell counts at one year after transplant derived mostly from new T cells. In some patients, recipient T cells and intrathymic progenitors surviving conditioning explained high day-60 diversity. Approximately two months post-transplant, alpha-beta T cells reportedly originated from several hundred expanded graft clones.

The material sequenced was PBMCs, mostly from graft donor cells, taken 360 days after TCRalphabeta/CD19-depleted stem cell transplant. This sequence originates from a male patient aged 2-15 years who had a stem cell transplant for acute lymphoblastic leukemia, so the T cells may come from the graft donor. This chain links TRBV4-1 with TRBJ2-5; 9 bases map to TRBD1. CDR3 region: CASSQGQGGPEEETQYF. DNA for the CDR3: TGCGCCAGCAGCCAAGGACAGGGGGGTCCAGAGGAGGAGACCCAGTACTTC.